The 3 T cell receptor beta chains in this list originate from one sample, sequenced in a study of T cells in Graves' hyperthyroidism and ophthalmopathy. Regions amplified from RNA transcripts were the TCR beta CDR3 regions. The study used the HTBI primer set for a first-round RT-PCR of the TCR CDR3. TCRdb reprocessed the multiplex PCR reads via MiXCR and lists one record per CDR3 protein. The profile shows more than 500,000 distinct CDR3 sequences, 40% to 55% of them singletons. Sequenced input: peripheral blood or thyroid tissue (not recorded which). The receptors were sampled from an adult woman with Graves' disease, either hyperthyroidism or ophthalmopathy (not recorded which).

The chain links TRBV27 to TRBJ1-1, with D maybe TRBD1 (5 bases). Germline CDR1 reads MNHEY; CDR2 reads SMNVEV (reference sequence). V was shortened by 0 bases and J by 3 bases, with 8 bases between the two germline ends. The CDR3 sequence is 14 residues long. This chain's CDR3 is CASSLSGEYTEAFF. The CDR3 bases are TGTGCCAGCAGTTTATCAGGGGAGTACACTGAAGCTTTCTTT.

This clonotype was observed a handful of times. CDR3 region: CASSSRRSYEQYF. As DNA, the CDR3 is TGTGCCAGCAGCTCTCGACGGAGCTACGAGCAGTACTTC. The rearrangement links TRBV28 to TRBJ2-7; D remains ambiguous. V shed 6 bases and J shed 3 bases, with 12 bases lying between them. This CDR3 contains 13 residues. CDR1 is MDHEN, CDR2 SYDVKM, per germline.

This clonotype has at least ten counts. This rearrangement joins TRBV2 to TRBJ2-7; tentatively, D is TRBD2 (5 bases). V gave up 7 bases and J gave up 0 bases, with 13 bases separating them. There are 14 residues in the CDR3. The germline V gene has CDR1 SNHLY and CDR2 FYNNEI. Here the CDR3 reads CASKGGRSSYEQYF. CDR3 sequence (DNA): TGTGCCAGCAAAGGAGGAAGGAGCTCCTACGAGCAGTACTTC.